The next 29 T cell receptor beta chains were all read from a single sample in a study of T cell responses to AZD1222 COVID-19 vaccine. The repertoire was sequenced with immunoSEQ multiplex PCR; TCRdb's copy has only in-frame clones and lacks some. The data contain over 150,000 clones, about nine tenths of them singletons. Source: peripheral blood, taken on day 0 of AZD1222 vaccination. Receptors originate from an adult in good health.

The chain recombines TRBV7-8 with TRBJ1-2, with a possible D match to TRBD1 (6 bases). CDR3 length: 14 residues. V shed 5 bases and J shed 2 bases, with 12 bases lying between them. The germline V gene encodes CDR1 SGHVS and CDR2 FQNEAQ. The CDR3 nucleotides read TGTGCCAGCAGCCACGGGACAAACAACTATGGCTACACCTTC. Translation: CASSHGTNNYGYTF.

The CDR3 sequence is CASSQESGMNTEAFF. The CDR3 DNA sequence: TGTGCCAGCAGCCAAGAGTCCGGGATGAACACTGAAGCTTTCTTT. The rearrangement uses TRBV4-2 and TRBJ1-1; no firm D call. The CDR3 has 15 residues. Deletions cut 0 bases from V and 0 bases from J, with 8 bases between. Germline CDR1 reads LGHNA; CDR2 reads YNFKEQ.

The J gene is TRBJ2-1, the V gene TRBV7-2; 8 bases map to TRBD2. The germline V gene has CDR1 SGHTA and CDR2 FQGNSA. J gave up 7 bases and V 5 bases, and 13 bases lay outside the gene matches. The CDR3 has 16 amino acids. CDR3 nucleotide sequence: TGTGCCAGCAGCCCGTCGGGAGGCGGGGGGTTGAATGAGCAGTTCTTC. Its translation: CASSPSGGGGLNEQFF.

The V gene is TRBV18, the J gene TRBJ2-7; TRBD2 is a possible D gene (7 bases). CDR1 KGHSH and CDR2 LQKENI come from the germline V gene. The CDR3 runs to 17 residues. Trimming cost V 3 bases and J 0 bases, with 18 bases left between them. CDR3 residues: CASSPLPAGAPSYEQYF. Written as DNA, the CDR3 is TGTGCCAGCTCACCCCTCCCGGCGGGGGCCCCCTCCTACGAGCAGTACTTC. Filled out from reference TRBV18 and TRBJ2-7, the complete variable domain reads NAGVMQNPRHLVRRRGQEARLRCSPMKGHSHVYWYRQLPEEGLKFMVYLQKENIIDESGMPKERFSAEFPKEGPSILRIQQVVRGDSAAYFCASSPLPAGAPSYEQYFGPGTRLTVT.

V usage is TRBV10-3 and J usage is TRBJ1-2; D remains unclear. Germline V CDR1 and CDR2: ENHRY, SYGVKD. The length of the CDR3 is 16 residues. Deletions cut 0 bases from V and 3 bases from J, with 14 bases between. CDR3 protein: CAISESTVGSDYGYTF. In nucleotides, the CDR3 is TGTGCCATCAGTGAGTCCACAGTGGGGAGTGACTATGGCTACACCTTC.

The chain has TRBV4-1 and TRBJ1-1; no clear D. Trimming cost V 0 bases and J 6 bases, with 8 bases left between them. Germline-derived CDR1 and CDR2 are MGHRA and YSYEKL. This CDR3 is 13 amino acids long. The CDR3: CASSQDRRAEAFF. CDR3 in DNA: TGCGCCAGCAGCCAAGATAGGAGGGCTGAAGCTTTCTTT.

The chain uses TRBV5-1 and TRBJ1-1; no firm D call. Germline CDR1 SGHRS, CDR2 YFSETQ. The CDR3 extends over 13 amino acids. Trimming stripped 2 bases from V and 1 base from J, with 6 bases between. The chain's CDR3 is CASSFSQNTEAFF. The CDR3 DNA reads TGCGCCAGCAGCTTCTCACAGAACACTGAAGCTTTCTTT.

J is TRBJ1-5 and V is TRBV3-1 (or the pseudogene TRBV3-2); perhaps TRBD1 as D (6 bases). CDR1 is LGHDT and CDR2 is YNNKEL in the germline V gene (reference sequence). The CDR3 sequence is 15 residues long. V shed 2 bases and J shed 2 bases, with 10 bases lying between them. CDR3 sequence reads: CASSQNRVGNQPQHF. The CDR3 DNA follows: TGTGCCAGCAGCCAAAACAGGGTGGGCAATCAGCCCCAGCATTTT.

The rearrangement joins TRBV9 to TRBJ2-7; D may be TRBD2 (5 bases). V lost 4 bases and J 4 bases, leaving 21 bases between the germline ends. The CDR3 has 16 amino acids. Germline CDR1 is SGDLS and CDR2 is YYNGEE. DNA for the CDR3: TGTGCCAGCAGCCCAACCTCGGGCGGGCTGGAATACGAGCAGTACTTC. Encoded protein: CASSPTSGGLEYEQYF.

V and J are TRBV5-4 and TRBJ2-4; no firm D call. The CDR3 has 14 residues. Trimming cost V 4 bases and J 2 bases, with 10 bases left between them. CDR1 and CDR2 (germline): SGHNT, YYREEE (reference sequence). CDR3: CASSPYGSKNIQYF. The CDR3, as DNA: TGTGCCAGCAGCCCATATGGGTCCAAAAACATTCAGTACTTC.

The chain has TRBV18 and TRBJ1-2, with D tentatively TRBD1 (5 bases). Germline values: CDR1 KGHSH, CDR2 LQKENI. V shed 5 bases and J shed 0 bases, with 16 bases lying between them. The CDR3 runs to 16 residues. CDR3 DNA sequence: TGTGCCAGCTCATCTCAGGGATCGAAAGCTAACTATGGCTACACCTTC. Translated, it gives CASSSQGSKANYGYTF.

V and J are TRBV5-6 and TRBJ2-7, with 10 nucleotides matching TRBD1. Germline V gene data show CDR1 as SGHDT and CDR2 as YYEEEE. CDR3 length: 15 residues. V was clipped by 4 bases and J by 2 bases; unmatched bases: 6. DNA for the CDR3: TGTGCCAGCAGCCCTAGGACAGGGGGACCCTACGAGCAGTACTTC. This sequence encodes CASSPRTGGPYEQYF.

The CDR3 loop is CASSVGDSLREQYF. CDR3 sequence (DNA): TGTGCCAGCAGCGTGGGGGACTCACTACGGGAGCAGTACTTC. This chain joins TRBV9 and TRBJ2-7; D is perhaps TRBD2 (6 bases). CDR1 SGDLS and CDR2 YYNGEE come from the germline V gene. CDR3 length: 14 residues. V dropped 2 bases and J dropped 7 bases, with 16 bases sitting between them.

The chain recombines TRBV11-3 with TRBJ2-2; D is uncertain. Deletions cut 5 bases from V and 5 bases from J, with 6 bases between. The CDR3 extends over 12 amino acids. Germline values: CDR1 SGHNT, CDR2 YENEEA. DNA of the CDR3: TGTGCCAGCAGCCGCTGGACCGGGGAGCTGTTTTTT. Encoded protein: CASSRWTGELFF. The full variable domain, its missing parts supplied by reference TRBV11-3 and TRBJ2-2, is EAGVVQSPRYKIIEKKQPVAFWCNPISGHNTLYWYLQNLGQGPELLIRYENEEAVDDSQLPKDRFSAERLKGVDSTLKIQPAELGDSAVYLCASSRWTGELFFGEGSRLTVL.

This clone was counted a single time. CDR3 residues: CASSPKAIDTQYF. CDR3 coding DNA: TGTGCCAGCAGCCCTAAAGCCATTGATACGCAGTATTTT. The chain couples TRBV5-4 to TRBJ2-3; D remains ambiguous. The germline CDR1 and CDR2 sequences are SGHNT and YYREEE (reference sequence). There are 13 residues in the CDR3. V lost 4 bases and J 6 bases, leaving 12 bases between the germline ends.

Here the CDR3 DNA reads TGCGCCAGCAGCTTGGAGTCAGGGAGGAATCAGCCCCAGCATTTT. This codes for CASSLESGRNQPQHF. The chain recombines TRBV5-1 with TRBJ1-5; D is possibly TRBD1 (5 bases). The V gene lost 0 bases and the J gene lost 4 bases, with 11 bases spanning the gap. The germline V gene encodes CDR1 SGHRS and CDR2 YFSETQ. This CDR3 has 15 residues.

The CDR3 reads CASSRQMGTGTSYEQYF. The CDR3 DNA reads TGTGCCAGCAGCCGACAAATGGGGACAGGGACCTCCTACGAGCAGTACTTC. The V gene is TRBV7-8, the J gene TRBJ2-7, with 9 bases fitting TRBD1. The V gene's germline CDR1 is SGHVS and CDR2 FQNEAQ. The CDR3 sequence is 17 residues long. After removal of 5 bases from V and 0 bases from J, the junction contained 11 bases not matched to a gene.

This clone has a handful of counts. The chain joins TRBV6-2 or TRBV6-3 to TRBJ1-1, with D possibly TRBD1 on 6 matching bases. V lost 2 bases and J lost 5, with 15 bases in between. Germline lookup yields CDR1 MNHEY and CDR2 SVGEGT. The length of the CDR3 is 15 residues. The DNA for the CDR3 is TGTGCCAGCAGTTACCATCAGGGGAAAAGGACTGAAGCTTTCTTT. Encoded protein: CASSYHQGKRTEAFF.

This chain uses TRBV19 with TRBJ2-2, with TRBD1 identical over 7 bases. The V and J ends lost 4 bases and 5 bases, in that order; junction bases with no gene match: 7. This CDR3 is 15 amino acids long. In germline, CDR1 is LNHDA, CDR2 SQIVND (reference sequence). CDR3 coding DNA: TGTGCCAGTAGTAACAGGGGTAGGAGGACCGGGGAGCTGTTTTTT. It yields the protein CASSNRGRRTGELFF.

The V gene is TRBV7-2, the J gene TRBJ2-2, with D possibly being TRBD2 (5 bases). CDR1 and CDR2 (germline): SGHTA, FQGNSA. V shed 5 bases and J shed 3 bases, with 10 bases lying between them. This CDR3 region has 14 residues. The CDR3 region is CASSGRTHTGELFF. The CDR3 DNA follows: TGTGCCAGCAGCGGTCGGACTCACACCGGGGAGCTGTTTTTT.

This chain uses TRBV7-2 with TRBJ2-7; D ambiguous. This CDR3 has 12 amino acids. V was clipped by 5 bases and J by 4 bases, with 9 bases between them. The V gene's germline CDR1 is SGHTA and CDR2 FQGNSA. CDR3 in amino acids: CASSRSIYEQYF. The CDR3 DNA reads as TGTGCCAGCAGCAGATCAATATACGAGCAGTACTTC.

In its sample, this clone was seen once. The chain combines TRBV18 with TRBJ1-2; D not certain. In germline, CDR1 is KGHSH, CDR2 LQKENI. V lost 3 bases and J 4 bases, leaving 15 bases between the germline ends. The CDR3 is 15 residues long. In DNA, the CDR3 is TGTGCCAGCTCACCTACGACCCAGGACCGCTATGGCTACACCTTC. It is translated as CASSPTTQDRYGYTF.

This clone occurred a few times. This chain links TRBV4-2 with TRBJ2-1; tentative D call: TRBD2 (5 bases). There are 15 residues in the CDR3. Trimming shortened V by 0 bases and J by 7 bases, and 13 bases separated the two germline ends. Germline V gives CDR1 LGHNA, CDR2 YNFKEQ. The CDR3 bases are TGTGCCAGCAGCCAAGACATGGAAGGCGGGAATGAGCAGTTCTTC. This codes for CASSQDMEGGNEQFF.

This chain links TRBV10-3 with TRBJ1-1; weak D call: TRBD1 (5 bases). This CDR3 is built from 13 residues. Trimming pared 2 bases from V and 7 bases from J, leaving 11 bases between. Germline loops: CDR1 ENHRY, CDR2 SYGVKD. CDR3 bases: TGTGCCATCAGTGAGGGGGTGGGGCTTGAAGCTTTCTTT. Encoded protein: CAISEGVGLEAFF.

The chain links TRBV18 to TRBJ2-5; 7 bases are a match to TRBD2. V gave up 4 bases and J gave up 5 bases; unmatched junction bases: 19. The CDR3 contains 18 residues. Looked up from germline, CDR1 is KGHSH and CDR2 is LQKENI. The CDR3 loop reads CASSLGPPGTGGQETQYF. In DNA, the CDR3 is TGTGCCAGCTCACTAGGGCCCCCCGGGACGGGGGGTCAGGAGACCCAGTACTTC. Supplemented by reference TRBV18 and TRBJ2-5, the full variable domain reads NAGVMQNPRHLVRRRGQEARLRCSPMKGHSHVYWYRQLPEEGLKFMVYLQKENIIDESGMPKERFSAEFPKEGPSILRIQQVVRGDSAAYFCASSLGPPGTGGQETQYFGPGTRLLVL.

CDR3 sequence reads: CASSPTIGLLAGGQETQYF. CDR3 DNA: TGTGCCAGCAGCCCAACCATTGGGCTTCTTGCGGGGGGGCAAGAGACCCAGTACTTC. The chain has TRBV3-1 (or the pseudogene TRBV3-2) and TRBJ2-5; TRBD2 matches 9 bases. The CDR3 totals 19 residues. CDR1 and CDR2 (germline): LGHDT, YNNKEL (reference sequence). Germline trimming cut 4 bases from V and 2 bases from J; bases unmatched to any gene: 17.

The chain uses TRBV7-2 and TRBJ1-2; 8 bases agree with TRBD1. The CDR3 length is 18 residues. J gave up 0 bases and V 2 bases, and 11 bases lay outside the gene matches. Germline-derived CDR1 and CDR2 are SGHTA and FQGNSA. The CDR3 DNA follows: TGTGCCAGCAGCTTACTATCAGGGGGCTTGGCCTCTAACTATGGCTACACCTTC. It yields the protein CASSLLSGGLASNYGYTF. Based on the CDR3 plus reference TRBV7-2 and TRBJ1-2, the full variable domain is GAGVSQSPSNKVTEKGKDVELRCDPISGHTALYWYRQSLGQGLEFLIYFQGNSAPDKSGLPSDRFSAERTGGSVSTLTIQRTQQEDSAVYLCASSLLSGGLASNYGYTFGSGTRLTVV.

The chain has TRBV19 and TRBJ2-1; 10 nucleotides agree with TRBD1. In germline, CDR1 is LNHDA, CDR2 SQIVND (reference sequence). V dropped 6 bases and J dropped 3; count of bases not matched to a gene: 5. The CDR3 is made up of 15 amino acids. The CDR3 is CASSRRDRGYNEQFF. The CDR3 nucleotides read TGTGCCAGTAGCCGTCGGGACAGGGGCTACAATGAGCAGTTCTTC.

The CDR3 loop reads CASSLPQGSETQYF. CDR3 bases: TGTGCCAGCAGTTTGCCACAGGGTTCGGAGACCCAGTACTTC. The chain recombines TRBV28 with TRBJ2-5; weak D call: TRBD1 (6 bases). This CDR3 has 14 residues. Germline loops: CDR1 MDHEN, CDR2 SYDVKM. The V and J ends lost 3 bases and 5 bases respectively, with 13 bases between them.